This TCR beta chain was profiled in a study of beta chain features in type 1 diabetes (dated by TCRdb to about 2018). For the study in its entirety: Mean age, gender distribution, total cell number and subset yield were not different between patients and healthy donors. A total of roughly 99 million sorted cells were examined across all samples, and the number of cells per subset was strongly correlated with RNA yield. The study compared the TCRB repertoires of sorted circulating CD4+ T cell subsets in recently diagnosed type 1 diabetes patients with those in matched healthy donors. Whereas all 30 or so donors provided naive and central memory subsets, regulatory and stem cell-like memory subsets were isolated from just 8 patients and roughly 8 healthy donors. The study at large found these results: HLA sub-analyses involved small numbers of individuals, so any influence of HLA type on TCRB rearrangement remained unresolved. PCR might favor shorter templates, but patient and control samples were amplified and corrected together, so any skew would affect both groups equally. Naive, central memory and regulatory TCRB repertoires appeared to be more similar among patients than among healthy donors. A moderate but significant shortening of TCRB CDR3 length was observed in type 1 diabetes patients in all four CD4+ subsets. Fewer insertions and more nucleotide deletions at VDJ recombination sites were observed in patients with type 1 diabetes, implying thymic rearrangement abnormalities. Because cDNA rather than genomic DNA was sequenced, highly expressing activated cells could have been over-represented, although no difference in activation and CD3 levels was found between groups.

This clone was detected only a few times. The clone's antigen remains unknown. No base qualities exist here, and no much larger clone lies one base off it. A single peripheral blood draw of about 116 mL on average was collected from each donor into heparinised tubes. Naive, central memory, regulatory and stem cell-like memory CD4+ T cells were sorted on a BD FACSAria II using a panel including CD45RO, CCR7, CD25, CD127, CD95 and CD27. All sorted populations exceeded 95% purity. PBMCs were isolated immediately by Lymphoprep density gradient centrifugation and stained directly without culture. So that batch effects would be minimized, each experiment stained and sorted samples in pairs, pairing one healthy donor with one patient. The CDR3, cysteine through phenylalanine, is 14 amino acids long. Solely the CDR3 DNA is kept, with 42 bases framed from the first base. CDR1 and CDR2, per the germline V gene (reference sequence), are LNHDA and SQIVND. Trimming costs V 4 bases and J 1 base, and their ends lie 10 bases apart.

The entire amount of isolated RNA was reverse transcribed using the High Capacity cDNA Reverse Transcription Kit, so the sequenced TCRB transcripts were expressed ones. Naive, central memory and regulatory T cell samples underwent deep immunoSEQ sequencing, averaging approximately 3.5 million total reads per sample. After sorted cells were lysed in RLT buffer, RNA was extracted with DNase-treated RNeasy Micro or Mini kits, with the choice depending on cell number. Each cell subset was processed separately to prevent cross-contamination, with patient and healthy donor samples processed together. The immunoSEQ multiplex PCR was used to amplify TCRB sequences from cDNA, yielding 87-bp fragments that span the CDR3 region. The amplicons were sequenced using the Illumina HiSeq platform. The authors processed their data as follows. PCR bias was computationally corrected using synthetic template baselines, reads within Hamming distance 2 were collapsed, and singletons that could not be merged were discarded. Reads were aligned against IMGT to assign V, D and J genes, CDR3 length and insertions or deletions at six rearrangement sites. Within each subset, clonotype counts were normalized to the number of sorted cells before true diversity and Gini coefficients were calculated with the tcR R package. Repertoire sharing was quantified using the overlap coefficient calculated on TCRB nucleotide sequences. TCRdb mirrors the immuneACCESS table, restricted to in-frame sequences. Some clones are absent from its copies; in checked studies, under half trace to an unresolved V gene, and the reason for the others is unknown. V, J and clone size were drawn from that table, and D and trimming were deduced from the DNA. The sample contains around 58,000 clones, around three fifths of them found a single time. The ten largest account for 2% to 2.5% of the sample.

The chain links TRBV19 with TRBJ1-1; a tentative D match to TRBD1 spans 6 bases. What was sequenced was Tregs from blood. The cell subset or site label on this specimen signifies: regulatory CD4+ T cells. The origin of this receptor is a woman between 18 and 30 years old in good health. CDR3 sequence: CASSSLGGNTEAFF. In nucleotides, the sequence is TGTGCCAGTAGTAGCTTAGGGGGGAACACTGAAGCTTTCTTT. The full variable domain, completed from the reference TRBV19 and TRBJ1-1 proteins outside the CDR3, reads DGGITQSPKYLFRKEGQNVTLSCEQNLNHDAMYWYRQDPGQGLRLIYYSQIVNDFQKGDIAEGYSVSREKKESFPLTVTSAQKNPTAFYLCASSSLGGNTEAFFGQGTRLTVV.